The 15 T cell receptor beta chains below come from one sample, sequenced in a study of blood T cell repertoires in COVID-19. Method: immunoSEQ multiplex PCR; TCRdb's copy keeps in-frame clones and lacks some. The sample gives roughly 46,000 clones, about 84% of which show up once; about 10% is in the top ten. Sequenced input: peripheral blood. Every receptor here comes from a man in his 60s with acute or convalescent COVID-19.

The chain recombines TRBV7-8 with TRBJ2-1, with D possibly matching TRBD1 (6 bases). Germline V CDR1 and CDR2: SGHVS, FQNEAQ. The CDR3 contains 14 residues. V was pared by 3 bases and J by 5 bases, with 11 bases between. The DNA for the CDR3 is TGTGCCAGCAGCTTGGAGGACAGAAACAATGAGCAGTTCTTC. This codes for CASSLEDRNNEQFF.

V is TRBV3-1 (or the pseudogene TRBV3-2) and J is TRBJ1-6; no clear D. Germline-derived CDR1 and CDR2 are LGHDT and YNNKEL (reference sequence). The ends were cut back, 4 bases at V and 7 bases at J, with 8 bases in the middle. CDR3 size: 13 residues. The CDR3 spells CASSPGLNSPLHF. For the CDR3, the DNA is TGTGCCAGCAGCCCGGGATTAAATTCACCCCTCCACTTT.

This chain uses TRBV19 with TRBJ1-5; D remains ambiguous. The germline V gene has CDR1 LNHDA and CDR2 SQIVND (reference sequence). The CDR3 has 15 residues. The germline V and J ends were trimmed by 3 bases and 0 bases, with 9 bases remaining between them. The CDR3 loop is CASSMEQNSNQPQHF. CDR3 sequence (DNA): TGTGCCAGTAGTATGGAGCAGAATAGCAATCAGCCCCAGCATTTT.

This clone was seen just once. The chain has TRBV5-6 and TRBJ1-1, with D perhaps matching TRBD1 (6 bases). CDR1 is SGHDT, CDR2 YYEEEE, per germline. The V end was cut by 5 bases, the J end by 6 bases, with 14 bases between. There are 13 residues in the CDR3. This CDR3 reads CASRTGTSPEAFF. The CDR3 bases are TGTGCCAGCAGGACCGGGACAAGTCCTGAAGCTTTCTTT.

CDR3 in amino acids: CASSLRGDNEQFF. CDR3 nucleotide sequence: TGTGCCAGCAGCTTAAGGGGAGACAATGAGCAGTTCTTC. V is TRBV7-3 and J is TRBJ2-1; possible D gene TRBD2, 5 bases. Trimming took 1 base from V and 5 from J, leaving 6 bases between them. CDR1 and CDR2 (germline): SGHTA, FQGTGA. This CDR3 is built from 13 residues.

The chain links TRBV27 to TRBJ2-7, with a possible D match to TRBD1 (6 bases). The germline gives CDR1 MNHEY, CDR2 SMNVEV (reference sequence). Trimming took off 2 bases at V and 2 bases at J, with 10 bases between the two ends. This CDR3 is 14 amino acids long. CDR3 DNA sequence: TGTGCCAGCAGTTTAACAGGGATTACCTACGAGCAGTACTTC. Translation: CASSLTGITYEQYF.

V usage is TRBV10-2 and J usage is TRBJ2-5; D gene uncertain. The CDR3 is 15 amino acids. The germline V gene has CDR1 WSHSY and CDR2 SAAADI. Trimming left V 0 bases short and J 0 bases short, with 8 bases between. In DNA, the CDR3 is TGCGCCAGCAGTGAGTCTCCCAGTGACCAAGAGACCCAGTACTTC. It codes for CASSESPSDQETQYF.

This clone showed up just a few times. The J gene is TRBJ2-7, the V gene TRBV5-8; a weak D match, TRBD1 (5 bases). The germline CDR1 and CDR2 sequences are SGHTS and YDEGEE. V gave up 3 bases and J gave up 0 bases, with 7 bases separating them. The CDR3 is 13 amino acids. For the CDR3, the DNA is TGTGCCAGCAGCTACAGGAGCTCCTACGAGCAGTACTTC. As protein: CASSYRSSYEQYF.

The CDR3 is CASRAGGDTGELFF. The CDR3 region has the DNA TGCGCCAGCAGGGCAGGGGGTGACACCGGGGAGCTGTTTTTT. The chain links TRBV5-1 to TRBJ2-2; 7 bases fit TRBD1. CDR3 length: 14 residues. The V and J ends lost 5 bases and 3 bases, in that order; junction bases with no gene match: 4. The germline V gene has CDR1 SGHRS and CDR2 YFSETQ.

This clone was seen only a few times. The V call is TRBV30, the J call TRBJ1-3; D unresolved. V lost 0 bases and J 2 bases, leaving 14 bases between the germline ends. The CDR3 has 16 amino acids. Germline V gives CDR1 GTSNPN, CDR2 SVGIG (reference sequence). CDR3 loop: CAWSVHAVFAGNTIYF. The CDR3 nucleotides read TGTGCCTGGAGTGTACATGCGGTGTTTGCTGGAAACACCATATATTTT. Complete variable domain (other parts from reference TRBV30 and TRBJ1-3): SQTIHQWPATLVQPVGSPLSLECTVEGTSNPNLYWYRQAAGRGLQLLFYSVGIGQISSEVPQNLSASRPQDRQFILSSKKLLLSDSGFYLCAWSVHAVFAGNTIYFGEGSWLTVV.

The V call is TRBV11-2, the J call TRBJ2-7; D not certain. The ends were cut back, 3 bases at V and 3 bases at J, with 21 bases in the middle. The CDR3 has 17 residues. The germline V gene has CDR1 SGHAT and CDR2 FQNNGV. The chain's CDR3 is CASSFRIGSGRYYEQYF. Written as DNA, the CDR3 is TGTGCCAGCAGCTTCAGGATCGGATCAGGCAGATACTACGAGCAGTACTTC.

This chain links TRBV4-1 with TRBJ1-5; D is ambiguous. Trimming took 1 base from V and 6 from J, leaving 13 bases between them. CDR3 length: 15 residues. Germline V gene data show CDR1 as MGHRA and CDR2 as YSYEKL. The CDR3 spells CASSQGGGEAQPQHF. The CDR3 coding sequence is TGCGCCAGCAGCCAAGGCGGCGGGGAAGCTCAGCCCCAGCATTTT.

On this clone: Other DNA sequences in this specimen translate into the identical CDR3. V gene TRBV25-1 combines with J gene TRBJ1-5; 8 bases are shared with TRBD1. The ends lost 4 bases at V and 7 bases at J; junction bases unmatched: 3. CDR1 and CDR2 (germline): MGHDK, SYGVNS. The CDR3 runs to 13 residues. The CDR3 DNA is TGTGCCAGCAGTGCAGGGGGCTGGCAGCCCCAGCATTTT. Encoded protein: CASSAGGWQPQHF.

The rearrangement uses TRBV6-5 and TRBJ1-6; weak D call: TRBD1 (6 bases). Looked up from germline, CDR1 is MNHEY and CDR2 is SVGAGI. The CDR3 consists of 15 residues. The V gene lost 4 bases and the J gene lost 7 bases, with 14 bases spanning the gap. The CDR3 DNA reads as TGTGCCAGCAGTTCCCAGGGGAAACGGAATTCACCCCTCCACTTT. Translated: CASSSQGKRNSPLHF.

The rearrangement joins TRBV11-1 to TRBJ1-2; 7 nucleotides agree with TRBD1. The germline V gene has CDR1 SGHAT and CDR2 FQDESV (reference sequence). The CDR3 runs 13 residues. V shed 3 bases, J shed 4 bases, and the junction held 2 bases outside the gene matches. The CDR3 sequence: CASSFAGGYGYTF. For the CDR3, the DNA is TGTGCCAGCAGCTTCGCAGGGGGCTATGGCTACACCTTC.